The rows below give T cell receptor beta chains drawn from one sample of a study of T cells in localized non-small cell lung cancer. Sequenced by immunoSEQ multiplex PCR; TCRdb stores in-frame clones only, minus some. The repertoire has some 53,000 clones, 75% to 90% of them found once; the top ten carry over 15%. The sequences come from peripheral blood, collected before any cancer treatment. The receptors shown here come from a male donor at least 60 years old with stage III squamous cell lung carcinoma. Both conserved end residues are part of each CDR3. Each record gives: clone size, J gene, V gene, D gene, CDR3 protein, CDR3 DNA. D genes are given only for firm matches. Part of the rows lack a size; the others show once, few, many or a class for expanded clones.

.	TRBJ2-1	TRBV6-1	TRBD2	CATLAGGSSYNEQFF	TGTGCCACTCTAGCGGGGGGGAGCTCCTACAATGAGCAGTTCTTC
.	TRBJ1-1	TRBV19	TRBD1	CASSRQGKLSAEAFF	TGTGCCAGTAGTAGACAGGGTAAACTCTCCGCTGAAGCTTTCTTT
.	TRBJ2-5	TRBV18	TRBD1	CASSPRTGTGEETQYF	TGTGCCAGCTCACCCCGAACAGGGACAGGGGAAGAGACCCAGTACTTC
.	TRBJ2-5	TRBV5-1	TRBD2	CASSLGPGLAGGLQYF	TGCGCCAGCAGTTTAGGGCCGGGACTAGCGGGGGGCCTCCAGTACTTC
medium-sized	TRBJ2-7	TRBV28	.	CASRATSGWYEQYF	TGTGCCAGCAGGGCCACGTCGGGGTGGTACGAGCAGTACTTC
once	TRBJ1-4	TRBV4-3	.	CASSQDLARGGAATNEKLFF	TGCGCCAGCAGCCAAGATTTGGCGAGGGGGGGTGCCGCAACTAATGAAAAACTGTTTTTT
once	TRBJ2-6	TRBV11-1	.	CASSLVGSLSGANVLTF	TGTGCCAGCAGCTTAGTCGGCAGCCTCTCTGGGGCCAACGTCCTGACTTTC
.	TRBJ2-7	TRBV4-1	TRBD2	CASSPGLAGTPYEQYF	TGCGCCAGCAGCCCCGGACTAGCGGGGACACCGTACGAGCAGTACTTC
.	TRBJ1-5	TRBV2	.	CASRYRGNQPQHF	TGTGCCAGCAGGTACAGGGGCAATCAGCCCCAGCATTTT
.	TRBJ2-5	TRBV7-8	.	CASSPPSWPQETQYF	TGTGCCAGCAGCCCCCCCAGCTGGCCCCAAGAGACCCAGTACTTC
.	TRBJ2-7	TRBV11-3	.	CASSLEGANEQYF	TGTGCCAGCAGCTTAGAGGGGGCAAACGAGCAGTACTTC
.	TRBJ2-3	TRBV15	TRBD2	CATSRDPTSGRSTDTQYF	TGTGCCACCAGCAGAGACCCAACTAGCGGGAGAAGCACAGATACGCAGTATTTT
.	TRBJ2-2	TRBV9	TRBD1	CASSVVGQANTGELFF	TGTGCCAGCAGCGTAGTAGGACAGGCTAACACCGGGGAGCTGTTTTTT
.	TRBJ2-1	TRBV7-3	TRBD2	CASSPGGLAASYNEQFF	TGTGCCAGCAGCCCGGGGGGGCTAGCGGCCTCCTACAATGAGCAGTTCTTC
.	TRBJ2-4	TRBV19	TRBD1	CASSPGQGKVDIQYF	TGTGCCAGTAGCCCCGGACAGGGGAAGGTGGACATTCAGTACTTC
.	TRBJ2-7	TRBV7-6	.	CASSTRLGDYEQYF	TGTGCCAGCAGTACTCGGCTGGGGGACTACGAGCAGTACTTC
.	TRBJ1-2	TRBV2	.	CASSESRRGFYGYTF	TGTGCCAGCAGTGAAAGTCGTCGGGGCTTCTATGGCTACACCTTC
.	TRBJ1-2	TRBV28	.	CASSLPGAWDYGYTF	TGTGCCAGCAGTTTACCGGGGGCGTGGGACTATGGCTACACCTTC
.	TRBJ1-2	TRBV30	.	CAWQGVDYGYTF	TGTGCCTGGCAGGGAGTAGACTATGGCTACACCTTC
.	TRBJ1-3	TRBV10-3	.	CAIKDVRGSGNTIYF	TGTGCCATCAAGGACGTCAGGGGATCTGGAAACACCATATATTTT
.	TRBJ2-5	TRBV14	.	CASSQEARQRIEAQYF	TGTGCCAGCAGCCAAGAGGCCCGCCAACGGATTGAGGCCCAGTACTTC
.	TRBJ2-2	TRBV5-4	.	CASSFGGSDSGELFF	TGTGCCAGCAGCTTTGGGGGGAGTGATAGCGGGGAGCTGTTTTTT